The following is a TCR beta chain sequence with its context. The clone's antigen remains unknown. Base qualities are not at hand, and no much larger clone is one base apart. Library construction relied on UMI-ligation and nested PCR. The beta constant-region primer was an equimolar mix of two oligonucleotides covering both TRBC1 and TRBC2. T4 RNA ligase 1 ligated a single-stranded oligonucleotide carrying the SP2 primer and a 12-nucleotide UMI to the cDNA 3' end. Four rounds of PCR were used to amplify ligated cDNA, with nested alpha and beta constant-region primers being used together with the SP2 primer. Incubation of the ligation reaction was carried out at 16 degrees C for about 20-25 hours. PCR2 was usually performed as a SYBR Green qPCR and halted at a preset threshold so that over-amplification would not occur. Apart from the first purification, every purification step used Agencourt AMPure XP magnetic beads. Libraries were quantified by Qubit and checked on a TapeStation, with a main peak expected near 650 bp. Pooled libraries were sequenced on an Illumina MiSeq with v2 2x251 paired-end kits, typically giving about 0.9-2.1 million reads per sample. Each sample's library went into the pool at roughly 4 nM, and about 4.5-7.5% PhiX was added to help with cluster recognition. On the authors' methods: Decombinator assigned V and J genes to Demultiplexor-processed FASTQ reads by tag matching, allowing a single base-pair mismatch. UMIs were used by Collapsinator to correct both sequencing errors and frequency errors arising from PCR heterogeneity. CDR3Translator translated TCRs and extracted CDR3s from the conserved cysteine to the FGXG phenylalanine, flagging non-productive sequences. Gini, Shannon entropy and inverse Simpson indices were computed after subsampling the repertoires to the same number of UMI-defined TCRs. Power-law fits to clonotype abundance distributions were performed by maximum likelihood within the linear range. When run on a single naive CD8 sample, MIGEC and the pipeline yielded similar UMI counts, similar unique TCR numbers and similar clonal distributions. A set of roughly 6,600 CMV-associated CDR3 sequences, compiled from VDJdb and a published dataset, was used to search the repertoires. TCRdb reprocessed the public reads (quality trimming at Q25 with fastp, clone calling with MiXCR) and kept in-frame beta chains. Merged by CDR3 protein, the rows form single entries marked with the most common genes and DNA. V and J calls and clone size were set by TCRdb, not the authors. The sample table contains 89,000 or so distinct CDR3 sequences; only one count was recorded for roughly 13% of them. The ten biggest clones cover approximately 0.93% of the sample.

These data originate in a study of naive and memory T cell subsets (dated by TCRdb to the late 2010s). Regarding the study in general: An open-source, UMI-based TCR alpha and beta sequencing pipeline was applied to sorted naive and memory peripheral blood T cell subsets. RNA was DNase-treated and reverse transcribed with TCR constant-region primers, mostly using SuperScript III. The functional CMV T cell responses agreed completely with IgG serology results.

The research as a whole found: In both CD4 and CD8 cells, going from naive through CM, EM and EMRA, the Gini index went up while Shannon and inverse Simpson diversity went down. The repertoire findings for the naive and memory subsets could not be validated against a ground truth, as none was available. RNA-based TCR counts may be affected by expression changes linked to T cell activation and differentiation. A clonotype was defined as a single alpha or beta chain sequence rather than as a paired alpha/beta receptor. The abundance of TCRs followed a power law with an exponent that differed between naive and memory subsets yet stayed consistent across the three individuals. After error correction, only a single occurrence was seen for over 95% of naive TCR sequences, so much steeper abundance distributions were produced than in memory subsets.

Germline trimming amounts to 4 bases on V and 2 bases on J, with 8 as the count of junction bases outside the gene matches. The germline V gene encodes CDR1 SGHDN and CDR2 FVKESK. The CDR3 numbers 15 residues from cysteine through phenylalanine. Only the CDR3 DNA is retained, 45 bases long and in frame from the first base. From the second PCR step on, the TCR alpha and beta chain libraries were amplified in separate reactions. CMV status of each donor was established by measuring IFNgamma production from CD4+ T cells after fresh PBMCs were stimulated overnight with CMV viral lysate. Miltenyi beads were used first to positively select CD4 T cells, and CD8 T cells were then positively selected from the CD4-negative fraction. Cells stained for CD3, CD4, CD8, CD45RA, CD27 and a live/dead dye were sorted on a BD Aria II into four subsets by CD45RA and CD27. Blood came from a few healthy volunteers, each fractionated into CD4 and CD8 T cells and then into four differentiation subsets. About 110 ml of peripheral blood was collected from each donor, and PBMC were isolated from the blood using Ficoll-Paque PLUS density-gradient centrifugation. After sorting, cells were lysed in RLT buffer, RNA was extracted using a Qiagen RNeasy kit, and the extracted RNA was stored at -80 degrees C.

The receptor chain draws on TRBV14 and TRBJ2-7; a stretch of 7 junction bases matches TRBD1. The sequenced sample consisted of central memory CD4+ T cells from blood. The cell subset or site label corresponds to: central memory, CD45RA- CD27+. This TCR was recovered from a human donor in good health. In nucleotides, the sequence is TGTGCCAGCAGCCGGTACCGACAGGGTCCCTACGAGCAGTACTTC. Its coded protein is CASSRYRQGPYEQYF.